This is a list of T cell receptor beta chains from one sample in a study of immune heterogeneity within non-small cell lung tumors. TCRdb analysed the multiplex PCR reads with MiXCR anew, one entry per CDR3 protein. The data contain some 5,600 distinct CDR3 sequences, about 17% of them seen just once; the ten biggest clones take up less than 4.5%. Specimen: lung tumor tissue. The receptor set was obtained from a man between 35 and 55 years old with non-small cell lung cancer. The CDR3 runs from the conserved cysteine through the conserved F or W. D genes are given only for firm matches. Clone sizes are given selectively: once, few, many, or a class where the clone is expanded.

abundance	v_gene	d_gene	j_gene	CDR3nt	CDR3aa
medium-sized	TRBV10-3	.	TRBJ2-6	TGTGCCACCAAGGATTGGGGCTCTGGGGCCAACGTCCTGACTTTC	CATKDWGSGANVLTF
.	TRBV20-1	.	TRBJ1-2	TGCAGTGCTAGGGGTTCGGGGGGCGGAATAGGTGGCTACACCTTC	CSARGSGGGIGGYTF
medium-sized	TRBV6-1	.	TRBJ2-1	TGTGCCAGCAGAGGGGTACAAGACAATGAGCAGTTCTTC	CASRGVQDNEQFF
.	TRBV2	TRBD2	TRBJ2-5	TGTGCCAGCAGCGAAAGTAATCCGGGACTAGCGGTCCAAGAGACCCAGTACTTC	CASSESNPGLAVQETQYF
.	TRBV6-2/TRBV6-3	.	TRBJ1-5	TGTGCCAGCAGTAGCGGGACCCCAAATCAGCCCCAGCATTTT	CASSSGTPNQPQHF
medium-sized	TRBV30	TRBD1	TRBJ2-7	TGTGCCTGGAGTGTACCCCCCTTGACGGGACAGGTATCCTACGAGCAGTACTTC	CAWSVPPLTGQVSYEQYF
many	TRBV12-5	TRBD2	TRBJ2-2	TGTGCTAGTTCCCAAGGGAGGGCCGGGGAGCTGTTTTTT	CASSQGRAGELFF
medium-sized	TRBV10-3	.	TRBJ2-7	TGTGCCATAGAAGCGCCGAACTCCTACGAGCAGTACTTC	CAIEAPNSYEQYF
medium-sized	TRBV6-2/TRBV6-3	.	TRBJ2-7	TGTGCCAGCAGTCCCGGGACACTCGAGCAGTACTTC	CASSPGTLEQYF
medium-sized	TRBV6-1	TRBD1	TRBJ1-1	TGTGCCAGCAGTCCCCGACAGGGGACCTGGGGAGCTTTCTTT	CASSPRQGTWGAFF